This is a list of T cell receptor beta chains from one sample in a study of T-cell memory formation after mild COVID-19. Using its own MiXCR run on the 5' RACE reads, TCRdb lists one record per CDR3 protein. The sample lists a few hundred thousand distinct CDR3 sequences, around 8% occurring once. The sequencing input was PBMCs or a T cell subset sorted from them (not recorded which). The receptors derive from a man between 18 and 35 years old who had mild COVID-19 (a few samples of this study predate the infection). Cell type and time point are not known. The CDR3 runs from the conserved cysteine through the conserved F or W. A D gene is named only where the DNA matches it firmly. Size tells how often a clone was seen (once, few, many) or the class of an expanded clone, and some rows leave it out.

CDR3: CASSLFGQDLSNQPQHF
DNA: TGTGCCAGCAGTTTATTCGGCCAGGACCTTAGCAATCAGCCCCAGCATTTT
size: NA
V: TRBV28
J: TRBJ1-5
D: NA

CDR3: CASSEKGLHGQETQYF
DNA: TGTGCCAGCAGCGAAAAGGGACTCCACGGCCAGGAGACCCAGTACTTC
size: many
V: TRBV7-9
J: TRBJ2-5
D: NA

CDR3: CATSTMGVAYNEQFF
DNA: TGTGCCACCAGCACCATGGGGGTTGCCTACAATGAGCAGTTCTTC
size: few
V: TRBV15
J: TRBJ2-1
D: NA

CDR3: CSVEDAGGAENIQYF
DNA: TGCAGCGTTGAAGATGCAGGGGGCGCCGAAAACATTCAGTACTTC
size: few
V: TRBV29-1
J: TRBJ2-4
D: TRBD1

CDR3: CASLTGPGAGNEQFF
DNA: TGTGCCAGCCTGACTGGACCCGGGGCCGGCAATGAGCAGTTCTTC
size: NA
V: TRBV6-2/TRBV6-3
J: TRBJ2-1
D: NA

CDR3: CASSFVSRAFF
DNA: TGTGCCAGCAGTTTCGTCAGTAGGGCTTTCTTT
size: few
V: TRBV12-3/TRBV12-4
J: TRBJ1-1
D: NA

CDR3: CASGLAQSDTQYF
DNA: TGTGCTAGTGGTTTGGCGCAATCAGATACGCAGTATTTT
size: NA
V: TRBV12-5
J: TRBJ2-3
D: NA

CDR3: CASSLREYTEAFF
DNA: TGCGCCAGCAGCTTGCGCGAATACACTGAAGCTTTCTTT
size: few
V: TRBV5-1
J: TRBJ1-1
D: NA

CDR3: CASSYRGTTGNEQFF
DNA: TGTGCCAGCAGTTACCGGGGGACCACGGGGAATGAGCAGTTCTTC
size: many
V: TRBV6-5
J: TRBJ2-1
D: NA

CDR3: CASSPSAGQQNEQFF
DNA: TGTGCCAGCAGCCCCTCAGCGGGACAGCAGAATGAGCAGTTCTTC
size: NA
V: TRBV7-2
J: TRBJ2-1
D: NA

CDR3: CASSSPGTGGYEQYF
DNA: TGTGCCAGCAGTTCCCCCGGGACAGGGGGCTACGAGCAGTACTTC
size: NA
V: TRBV6-5
J: TRBJ2-7
D: TRBD1

CDR3: CASSLWLEGAYNEQFF
DNA: TGTGCCAGCAGTCTTTGGCTTGAGGGGGCCTACAATGAGCAGTTCTTC
size: few
V: TRBV28
J: TRBJ2-1
D: NA

CDR3: CASSQSAGGEAFF
DNA: TGTGCCAGCAGCCAATCCGCCGGAGGTGAAGCTTTCTTT
size: few
V: TRBV3-1
J: TRBJ1-1
D: NA

CDR3: CATSGTAVNEQFF
DNA: TGTGCCACCTCCGGGACAGCGGTGAATGAGCAGTTCTTC
size: NA
V: TRBV10-3
J: TRBJ2-1
D: TRBD1

CDR3: CASSHGVQTAETQYF
DNA: TGTGCCAGCAGTCACGGGGTTCAGACCGCGGAGACCCAGTACTTC
size: NA
V: TRBV6-2/TRBV6-3
J: TRBJ2-5
D: NA

CDR3: CASSRPGQGKKTQYF
DNA: TGTGCCAGCAGCCGACCGGGACAGGGAAAAAAGACCCAGTACTTC
size: few
V: TRBV11-2
J: TRBJ2-5
D: TRBD1

CDR3: CASSHRSGGAFEQFF
DNA: TGCGCCAGCAGCCACCGTAGCGGGGGGGCCTTTGAGCAGTTCTTC
size: NA
V: TRBV4-1
J: TRBJ2-1
D: TRBD2

CDR3: CASSPMATDTQYF
DNA: TGTGCCAGCTCACCAATGGCCACAGATACGCAGTATTTT
size: few
V: TRBV18
J: TRBJ2-3
D: NA

CDR3: CASSLQGGTGELFF
DNA: TGTGCCAGCAGCTTACAGGGAGGCACCGGGGAGCTGTTTTTT
size: NA
V: TRBV11-1
J: TRBJ2-2
D: NA

CDR3: CASSLTFYEQYF
DNA: TGTGCCAGCAGCTTGACGTTCTACGAGCAGTACTTC
size: NA
V: TRBV11-2
J: TRBJ2-7
D: NA

CDR3: CASSSPYRGGYNEQFF
DNA: TGTGCCAGCAGCTCGCCCTACAGGGGAGGTTACAATGAGCAGTTCTTC
size: many
V: TRBV7-6
J: TRBJ2-1
D: NA

CDR3: CASSYSGTGDQPQHF
DNA: TGTGCCAGCAGTTACTCCGGGACAGGGGATCAGCCCCAGCATTTT
size: NA
V: TRBV6-5
J: TRBJ1-5
D: TRBD1

CDR3: CASGAGGAPDTQYF
DNA: TGTGCCAGCGGAGCGGGGGGGGCCCCAGATACGCAGTATTTT
size: few
V: TRBV27
J: TRBJ2-3
D: TRBD2

CDR3: CANYSNSYNEQFF
DNA: TGTGCCAACTACAGCAACTCCTACAATGAGCAGTTCTTC
size: many
V: TRBV28
J: TRBJ2-1
D: NA

CDR3: CASSQSALWVYGYEQYF
DNA: TGTGCCAGCAGCCAATCCGCTTTGTGGGTTTACGGCTACGAGCAGTACTTC
size: many
V: TRBV14
J: TRBJ2-7
D: NA

CDR3: CASSQDTDSSSGNTIYF
DNA: TGTGCCAGCAGCCAAGACACAGACTCCAGCTCTGGAAACACCATATATTTT
size: few
V: TRBV4-2
J: TRBJ1-3
D: NA

CDR3: CASSTPGRGRFGYTF
DNA: TGTGCCAGCAGCACCCCGGGACGGGGGAGATTTGGCTACACCTTC
size: NA
V: TRBV7-2
J: TRBJ1-2
D: NA

CDR3: CASSPWTSANYGYTF
DNA: TGTGCCAGCAGCCCTTGGACATCGGCTAACTATGGCTACACCTTC
size: NA
V: TRBV4-2
J: TRBJ1-2
D: NA

CDR3: CASSALEETQYF
DNA: TGTGCCAGCAGCGCCCTAGAAGAGACCCAGTACTTC
size: NA
V: TRBV9
J: TRBJ2-5
D: NA

CDR3: CASSPMGLFSGNTIYF
DNA: TGTGCCAGCAGCCCAATGGGACTGTTCTCTGGAAACACCATATATTTT
size: many
V: TRBV12-3/TRBV12-4
J: TRBJ1-3
D: NA